The 29 T cell receptor beta chains reported below all come from one sample, sequenced in a study of T cell responses to AZD1222 COVID-19 vaccine. Using immunoSEQ multiplex PCR, the repertoire was profiled, and TCRdb retains in-frame clones only, with some absent. In the table there are some 81,000 clones, about 86% of which are singletons. The sequenced sample was peripheral blood, obtained 28 days after the second AZD1222 dose. Source of these receptors: an adult who received the AZD1222 COVID-19 vaccine.

J is TRBJ2-1 and V is TRBV4-1, with D possibly called TRBD1 or TRBD2 (5 bases each). The CDR3 runs to 13 residues. Germline CDR1 reads MGHRA; CDR2 reads YSYEKL. Between the trimmed V and J ends, which lost 1 base and 16 bases, there was a span of 17 bases. In DNA, the CDR3 is TGCGCCAGCAGCCAAGGGACCGGGGCCAAGGATTTCTTC. Amino acid sequence: CASSQGTGAKDFF.

There are a few counts of this clone. The V call is TRBV12-3 or TRBV12-4, the J call TRBJ1-1; D unclear. Trimming took 7 bases from V and 11 from J, leaving 17 bases between them. The CDR3 runs 12 residues. The CDR3 sequence: CASTQVRNVAFF. The DNA for the CDR3 is TGTGCCAGCACCCAAGTCCGTAATGTGGCTTTCTTT.

The genes are TRBV7-9 and TRBJ2-3; the match to TRBD2 covers 11 bases. Per germline, CDR1 SEHNR and CDR2 FQNEAQ (reference sequence). The CDR3 covers 15 residues. V was pared by 5 bases and J by 6 bases, with 7 bases of the junction left unmatched. The CDR3 is CASSLLAGGVDTQYF. DNA for the CDR3: TGTGCCAGCAGCCTCCTAGCGGGGGGCGTGGATACGCAGTATTTT.

The J gene is TRBJ2-3, the V gene TRBV9, with a weak D call TRBD1 (6 bases). Germline V CDR1 and CDR2: SGDLS, YYNGEE. Between the trimmed V and J ends, which lost 6 bases and 2 bases, there was a span of 16 bases. The CDR3 covers 15 residues. Written as DNA, the CDR3 is TGTGCCAGCACCTTGGGGGCAGGGCCCACAGATACGCAGTATTTT. Amino acid sequence: CASTLGAGPTDTQYF.

This clone was counted between two and nine times. Other DNA sequences from this sample encode an identical CDR3 as well. V and J are TRBV5-1 and TRBJ1-4; D might be TRBD1 (6 bases). Trimming removed 5 bases from V and 2 bases from J, with 10 bases in between. The germline V gene encodes CDR1 SGHRS and CDR2 YFSETQ. The CDR3 spans 14 residues. The CDR3 is CASSGTTTNEKLFF. The CDR3 coding sequence is TGCGCCAGCAGTGGGACAACTACTAATGAAAAACTGTTTTTT.

This chain links TRBV7-8 with TRBJ2-1; D is undetermined. The V gene's germline CDR1 is SGHVS and CDR2 FQNEAQ. The CDR3 is 16 residues long. V gave up 4 bases and J gave up 4 bases, with 17 bases separating them. The CDR3 nucleotides are TGTGCCAGCAGCTATACCCGACTCGATCTTTACAATGAGCAGTTCTTC. It yields the protein CASSYTRLDLYNEQFF.

The V call is TRBV5-1, the J call TRBJ2-1, with 11 bases lining up with TRBD2. Germline CDR1 SGHRS, CDR2 YFSETQ. The CDR3 covers 14 residues. Unmatched junction bases numbered 5, after V lost 5 bases and J lost 7 bases. The CDR3 here is CASSYGTSGNEQFF. The CDR3 coding sequence is TGCGCCAGCAGTTACGGGACTAGCGGAAATGAGCAGTTCTTC.

The V gene is TRBV24-1, the J gene TRBJ2-1, with 10 bases fitting TRBD1. Per germline, CDR1 KGHDR and CDR2 SFDVKD. The CDR3 totals 15 residues. J lost 6 bases, V lost 7 bases, and 8 bases had no gene match. In nucleotides, the CDR3 is TGTGCCACCAGCGGGGACAGGGGTCTAGGCAATGAGCAGTTCTTC. Its protein is CATSGDRGLGNEQFF.

This chain links TRBV9 with TRBJ2-2, with TRBD1 matching over 12 bases. Germline CDR1 SGDLS, CDR2 YYNGEE. V lost 3 bases and J lost 9; bases outside the gene matches: 6. There are 15 residues in the CDR3. CDR3 sequence reads: CASSDQGTGGRELFF. CDR3 coding DNA: TGTGCCAGCAGCGACCAGGGGACAGGGGGCCGGGAGCTGTTTTTT.

The chain couples TRBV4-1 to TRBJ1-4; possibly TRBD1 for D (5 bases). Looked up from germline, CDR1 is MGHRA and CDR2 is YSYEKL. Trimming cost V 4 bases and J 8 bases, with 11 bases left between them. CDR3 size: 13 residues. The CDR3 DNA follows: TGCGCCAGCAGCCCCCCGGGGCGGGAAAAACTGTTTTTT. Translated: CASSPPGREKLFF.

V and J are TRBV24-1 and TRBJ2-2; a weak D match, TRBD1 (6 bases). Germline CDR1 KGHDR, CDR2 SFDVKD. Trimming removed 9 bases at V and 0 bases at J, with 19 bases between. The CDR3 extends over 17 amino acids. The CDR3 spells CATSDLGRGANTGELFF. The CDR3 bases are TGTGCCACCTCGGATTTAGGCAGGGGAGCGAACACCGGGGAGCTGTTTTTT.

V and J are TRBV10-1 and TRBJ2-1, with no clear D. Germline-derived CDR1 and CDR2 are WNHNN and SYGVQD (reference sequence). V was shortened by 6 bases and J by 0 bases, with 12 bases between the two germline ends. This CDR3 is built from 15 residues. CDR3 DNA sequence: TGCGCCAGCAGGCGGACGACGAGCTCCTACAATGAGCAGTTCTTC. It encodes CASRRTTSSYNEQFF.

This clone came up once. The genes are TRBV18 and TRBJ1-1; no clear D gene. The CDR3 is made up of 14 amino acids. Trimming stripped 3 bases from V and 1 base from J, with 9 bases between. The V gene's germline CDR1 is KGHSH and CDR2 LQKENI. CDR3 residues: CASSPEAGNTEAFF. DNA of the CDR3: TGTGCCAGCTCACCCGAAGCGGGGAACACTGAAGCTTTCTTT.

This clone was seen only once. The chain has TRBV11-2 and TRBJ2-2; 12 bases are shared with TRBD2. The V gene's germline CDR1 is SGHAT and CDR2 FQNNGV. This CDR3 spans 19 amino acids. Germline trimming cut 5 bases from V and 3 bases from J; bases unmatched to any gene: 13. The CDR3 reads CASSNPPSGRALDTGELFF. CDR3 DNA sequence: TGTGCCAGCAGCAATCCCCCTAGCGGGAGGGCCTTGGACACCGGGGAGCTGTTTTTT.

CDR3 loop: CASMPGQGFAYGYTF. The DNA for the CDR3 is TGTGCCAGCATGCCGGGACAGGGGTTCGCCTATGGCTACACCTTC. The V gene is TRBV5-8, the J gene TRBJ1-2, with 10 nucleotides matching TRBD1. V lost 6 bases, J lost 4 bases, and 9 bases stayed unmatched. The CDR3 runs 15 residues. The germline V gene encodes CDR1 SGHTS and CDR2 YDEGEE.

The rearrangement joins TRBV7-2 to TRBJ2-2, with D perhaps TRBD2 (7 bases). Germline V gives CDR1 SGHTA, CDR2 FQGNSA. With 4 bases removed from V and 4 bases from J, the gap between germline ends came to 19 bases. The CDR3 has 17 residues. CDR3 region: CASSSLGGGPTTGELFF. DNA of the CDR3: TGTGCCAGCAGCTCTTTAGGGGGAGGGCCTACCACCGGGGAGCTGTTTTTT.

J is TRBJ1-2 and V is TRBV28; the D gene is possibly TRBD1 (5 bases). The CDR3 loop spans 16 amino acids. The V and J ends lost 4 bases and 9 bases respectively, with 24 bases between them. CDR1 and CDR2 from the germline V gene are MDHEN and SYDVKM. The CDR3 here is CASSSPRDPNPMRYTF. CDR3 bases: TGTGCCAGCAGTTCCCCTAGGGACCCCAATCCTATGCGCTACACCTTC.

The rearrangement uses TRBV5-8 and TRBJ2-7; the match to TRBD1 covers 9 bases. The V segment lost 4 bases and the J segment 6 bases; nucleotides outside the gene matches: 8. CDR1 is SGHTS and CDR2 is YDEGEE in the germline V gene. The CDR3 covers 14 residues. The CDR3 nucleotides read TGTGCCAGCAGCCACGGACAGGGGTTCGGCGAGCAGTACTTC. Translated: CASSHGQGFGEQYF. Filled out from reference TRBV5-8 and TRBJ2-7, the complete variable domain reads EAGVTQSPTHLIKTRGQQATLRCSPISGHTSVYWYQQALGLGLQFLLWYDEGEERNRGNFPPRFSGRQFPNYSSELNVNALELEDSALYLCASSHGQGFGEQYFGPGTRLTVT.

This clone was counted a single time. This sequence joins TRBV4-3 and TRBJ2-7, with TRBD1 matching 12 bases. Losses at the gene ends were 0 bases for V and 4 bases for J; bases not matched to a gene: 10. The CDR3 has 18 amino acids. Germline lookup yields CDR1 LGHNA and CDR2 YSLEER. The chain's CDR3 is CASSQDPSGTGGRYEQYF. CDR3 coding DNA: TGCGCCAGCAGCCAAGACCCCTCCGGGACAGGGGGCAGGTACGAGCAGTACTTC.

The CDR3 sequence: CASSFPNSYEQYF. The CDR3 DNA reads TGTGCCAGCAGCTTTCCCAACTCCTACGAGCAGTACTTC. The chain joins TRBV11-2 to TRBJ2-7, with D unresolved. Germline V gene lookup returns CDR1 SGHAT and CDR2 FQNNGV. The V and J ends lost 3 bases and 0 bases respectively, with 6 bases between them. The length of the CDR3 is 13 residues. The full variable domain, its missing parts supplied by reference TRBV11-2 and TRBJ2-7, is EAGVAQSPRYKIIEKRQSVAFWCNPISGHATLYWYQQILGQGPKLLIQFQNNGVVDDSQLPKDRFSAERLKGVDSTLKIQPAKLEDSAVYLCASSFPNSYEQYFGPGTRLTVT.

The rearrangement links TRBV2 to TRBJ1-3, with a possible D match to TRBD1 (5 bases). CDR3 length equals 16 residues. V dropped 5 bases and J dropped 0 bases, with 14 bases sitting between them. Germline V gene sequence: CDR1 SNHLY, CDR2 FYNNEI. This CDR3 is CASSWAQGLSGNTIYF. The CDR3 nucleotides read TGTGCCAGCAGTTGGGCCCAGGGTCTCTCTGGAAACACCATATATTTT.

This chain connects TRBV15 to TRBJ1-3; D ambiguous. In germline, CDR1 is LNHNV, CDR2 YYDKDF (reference sequence). This CDR3 has 14 residues. Trimming removed 5 bases at V and 0 bases at J, with 8 bases between. The CDR3 DNA follows: TGTGCCACCAGCCTCCTTACCTCTGGAAACACCATATATTTT. Residues: CATSLLTSGNTIYF.

This clone was counted once. The chain couples TRBV28 to TRBJ2-7, with 8 positions matching TRBD1. Germline V gene sequence: CDR1 MDHEN, CDR2 SYDVKM. Germline trimming cut 9 bases from V and 5 bases from J; bases unmatched to any gene: 12. The CDR3 consists of 14 residues. CDR3 coding DNA: TGTGCCAGTACGTCCGGACAGGGATCCCACGAGCAGTACTTC. It codes for CASTSGQGSHEQYF.

The chain recombines TRBV27 with TRBJ1-2; TRBD1 aligns across 12 bases. This CDR3 contains 14 residues. The ends lost 6 bases at V and 9 bases at J; junction bases unmatched: 8. Germline CDR1 is MNHEY and CDR2 is SMNVEV (reference sequence). CDR3 amino acids: CASSEPGQGASYTF. As DNA, the CDR3 is TGTGCCAGCAGCGAGCCGGGACAGGGGGCCAGCTACACCTTC.

The chain is built from TRBV5-1 and TRBJ1-4; TRBD1 is a possible D gene (5 bases). The CDR3 length is 14 residues. The V gene lost 0 bases and the J gene lost 4 bases, with 7 bases spanning the gap. Germline loops: CDR1 SGHRS, CDR2 YFSETQ. The CDR3 coding sequence is TGCGCCAGCAGCTTGGGACAGATTAATGAAAAACTGTTTTTT. As protein: CASSLGQINEKLFF.

This chain joins TRBV29-1 and TRBJ1-3; D is ambiguous. The CDR3 sequence is 13 residues long. V shed 6 bases and J shed 2 bases, with 11 bases lying between them. In germline, CDR1 is SQVTM, CDR2 ANQGSEA. The CDR3 sequence: CSVVRDTGNTIYF. CDR3 coding DNA: TGCAGCGTCGTCCGGGATACTGGAAACACCATATATTTT.

This sequence joins TRBV7-9 and TRBJ1-3, with no clear D. This CDR3 region has 15 residues. V gave up 6 bases and J gave up 0 bases, with 12 bases separating them. Germline-derived CDR1 and CDR2 are SEHNR and FQNEAQ (reference sequence). CDR3 nucleotides: TGTGCCAGCAGTTCAGCTGGGATCTCTGGAAACACCATATATTTT. Amino acids: CASSSAGISGNTIYF.

The chain recombines TRBV27 with TRBJ2-5; D might be TRBD1 or TRBD2, each matching 5 bases. V gave up 5 bases and J gave up 5 bases, with 15 bases separating them. Germline values: CDR1 MNHEY, CDR2 SMNVEV (reference sequence). This CDR3 has 14 residues. The chain's CDR3 is CASSPTGQRETQYF. The CDR3, as DNA: TGTGCCAGCAGTCCGACGGGGCAGCGGGAGACCCAGTACTTC.

The V and J genes are TRBV7-9 and TRBJ2-3, with 7 bases lining up with TRBD2. V was clipped by 5 bases and J by 5 bases; unmatched bases: 10. The length of the CDR3 is 15 residues. Germline V lookup: CDR1 SEHNR, CDR2 FQNEAQ (reference sequence). CDR3 residues: CASSPYRGREDTQYF. CDR3 sequence (DNA): TGTGCCAGCAGCCCGTACCGGGGGAGGGAAGATACGCAGTATTTT. Combining the CDR3 with reference TRBV7-9 and TRBJ2-3 gives the whole variable domain DTGVSQNPRHKITKRGQNVTFRCDPISEHNRLYWYRQTLGQGPEFLTYFQNEAQLEKSRLLSDRFSAERPKGSFSTLEIQRTEQGDSAMYLCASSPYRGREDTQYFGPGTRLTVL.